This is a list of T cell receptor beta chains from one sample in a study of blood T cells in healthy people across ages. TCRdb re-analysed the 5' RACE reads in MiXCR, keeping a single row per CDR3 protein. This sample has roughly 2 million distinct CDR3 sequences, with 40% to 55% found just once. Sequences were obtained from blood. The receptors were gathered from a middle-aged woman in good health. CDR3s leave out the opening cysteine and the closing phenylalanine or tryptophan. Expanded clones get a size class; other rows say once, few or many, or leave the size out.

CDR3: AISETRGTENEKLF
size: -
J: TRBJ1-4
V: TRBV10-3

CDR3: ASSVLLGEKLF
size: -
J: TRBJ1-4
V: TRBV25-1

CDR3: ASSSNLNYGYT
size: -
J: TRBJ1-2
V: TRBV12-3/TRBV12-4

CDR3: ASSQVRGSGGAMDTQY
size: few
J: TRBJ2-3
V: TRBV4-2

CDR3: ASSYSGYLNNEQF
size: -
J: TRBJ2-1
V: TRBV6-6

CDR3: ASSLMRGSGYGYT
size: -
J: TRBJ1-2
V: TRBV7-2

CDR3: ACNGRAYGYT
size: -
J: TRBJ1-2
V: TRBV9

CDR3: ASSPLGTSAYQETQY
size: few
J: TRBJ2-5
V: TRBV4-1

CDR3: ASSQVSGNTIY
size: few
J: TRBJ1-3
V: TRBV4-3

CDR3: ASRRLSGSYNEQF
size: -
J: TRBJ2-1
V: TRBV6-2/TRBV6-3

CDR3: ASSMGLAKEQY
size: -
J: TRBJ2-7
V: TRBV28

CDR3: SARDPGGSYEQY
size: few
J: TRBJ2-7
V: TRBV20-1

CDR3: SAISGGAAETQY
size: few
J: TRBJ2-5
V: TRBV20-1

CDR3: ASLSQYNEQY
size: -
J: -
V: TRBV27